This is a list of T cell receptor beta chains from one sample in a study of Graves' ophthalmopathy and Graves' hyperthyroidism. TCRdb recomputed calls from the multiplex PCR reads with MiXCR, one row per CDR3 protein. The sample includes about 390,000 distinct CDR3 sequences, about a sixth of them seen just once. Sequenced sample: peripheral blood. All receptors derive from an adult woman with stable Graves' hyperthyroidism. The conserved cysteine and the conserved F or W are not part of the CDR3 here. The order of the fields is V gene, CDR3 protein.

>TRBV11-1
ASSLEGTGVRQETQY
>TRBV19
ASSIRQGNYEQY
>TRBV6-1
ASSAGANVLT
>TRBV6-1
ASSPIKVTGELF
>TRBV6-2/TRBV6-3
ASSSNAAYVTSYEQY
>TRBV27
ASSLAWEVGIQY
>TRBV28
ASSFLNQPQH
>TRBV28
ASSPRLRFWEQY
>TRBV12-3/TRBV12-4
ASSFSGAHEQY
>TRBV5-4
ASSLGGSGQRKGQY
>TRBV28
ASSADRTIYYNSPLH